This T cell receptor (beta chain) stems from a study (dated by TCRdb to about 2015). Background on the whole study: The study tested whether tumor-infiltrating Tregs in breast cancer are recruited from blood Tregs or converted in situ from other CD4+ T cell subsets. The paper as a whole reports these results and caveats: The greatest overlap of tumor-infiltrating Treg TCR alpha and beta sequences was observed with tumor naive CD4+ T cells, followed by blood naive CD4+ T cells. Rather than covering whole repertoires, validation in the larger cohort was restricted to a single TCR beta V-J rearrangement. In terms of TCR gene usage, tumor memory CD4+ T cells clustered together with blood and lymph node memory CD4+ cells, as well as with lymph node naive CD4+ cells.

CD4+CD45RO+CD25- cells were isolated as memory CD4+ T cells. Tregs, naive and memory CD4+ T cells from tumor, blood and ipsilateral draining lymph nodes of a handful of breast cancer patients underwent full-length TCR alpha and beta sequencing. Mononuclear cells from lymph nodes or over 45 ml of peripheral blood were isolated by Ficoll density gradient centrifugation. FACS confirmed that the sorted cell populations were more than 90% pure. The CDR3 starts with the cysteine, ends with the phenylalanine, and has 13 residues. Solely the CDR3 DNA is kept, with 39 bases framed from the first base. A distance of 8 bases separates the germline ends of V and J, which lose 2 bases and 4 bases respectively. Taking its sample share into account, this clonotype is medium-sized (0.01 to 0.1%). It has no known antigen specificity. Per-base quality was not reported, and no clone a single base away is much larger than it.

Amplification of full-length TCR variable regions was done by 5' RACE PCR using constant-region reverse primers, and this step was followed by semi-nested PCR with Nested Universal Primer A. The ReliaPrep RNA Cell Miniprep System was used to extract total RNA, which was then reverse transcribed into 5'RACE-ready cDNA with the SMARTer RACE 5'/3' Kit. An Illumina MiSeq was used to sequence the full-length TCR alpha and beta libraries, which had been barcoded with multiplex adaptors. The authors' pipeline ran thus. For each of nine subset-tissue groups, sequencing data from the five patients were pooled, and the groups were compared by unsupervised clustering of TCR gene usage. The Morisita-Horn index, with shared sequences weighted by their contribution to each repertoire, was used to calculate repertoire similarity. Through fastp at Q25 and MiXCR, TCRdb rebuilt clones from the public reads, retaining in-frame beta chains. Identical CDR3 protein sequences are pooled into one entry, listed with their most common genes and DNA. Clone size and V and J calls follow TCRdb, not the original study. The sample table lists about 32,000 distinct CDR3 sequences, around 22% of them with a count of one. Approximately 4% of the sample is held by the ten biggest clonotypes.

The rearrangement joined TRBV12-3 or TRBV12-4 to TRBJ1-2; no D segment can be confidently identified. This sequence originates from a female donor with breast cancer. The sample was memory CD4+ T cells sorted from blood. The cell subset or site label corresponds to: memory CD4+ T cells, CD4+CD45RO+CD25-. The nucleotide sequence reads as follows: TGTGCCAGCAGTTTAAGGGTAGTCTATGGCTACACCTTC. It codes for CASSLRVVYGYTF.